This is a list of T cell receptor beta chains from one sample in a study of shared clonotypes between healthy human individuals. The method was immunoSEQ multiplex PCR; TCRdb's version includes in-frame clones alone and lacks a portion of them. This table holds some 2.4 million clones, over 85% found once. Sequencing input: naive CD4+ T cells from PBMCs. These receptors came from a man between 18 and 35 years old in good health. Some clones in this sample may be carry-over from other donors' samples. CDR3s include the opening cysteine and the closing phenylalanine or tryptophan. Fields, in order: V gene, CDR3 length, clone size, D gene, J gene, CDR3 protein, CDR3 DNA. D genes are given only for firm matches. Size is omitted from some rows. Given values are once, few, many or a class for expanded clones.

v_gene: TRBV5-1; len: 13; abundance: NA; d_gene: NA; j_gene: TRBJ2-5; CDR3aa: CASGKSGIETQYF; CDR3nt: TGCGCCAGCGGGAAGTCCGGGATAGAGACCCAGTACTTC
v_gene: TRBV28; len: 15; abundance: once; d_gene: NA; j_gene: TRBJ2-5; CDR3aa: CASSDPTPVGGTQYF; CDR3nt: TGTGCCAGCAGTGATCCAACTCCGGTCGGGGGGACCCAGTACTTC
v_gene: TRBV27; len: 14; abundance: NA; d_gene: NA; j_gene: TRBJ2-7; CDR3aa: CASIRTGGAYEQYF; CDR3nt: TGTGCCAGCATTCGTACAGGGGGGGCCTACGAGCAGTACTTC
v_gene: TRBV28; len: 14; abundance: NA; d_gene: TRBD1; j_gene: TRBJ1-1; CDR3aa: CATVRGDRNTEAFF; CDR3nt: TGTGCCACCGTTCGAGGGGACAGAAACACTGAAGCTTTCTTT
v_gene: TRBV5-4; len: 14; abundance: NA; d_gene: NA; j_gene: TRBJ1-2; CDR3aa: CASSLAGGWGGYTF; CDR3nt: TGTGCCAGCAGCTTGGCCGGAGGGTGGGGTGGCTACACCTTC
v_gene: TRBV30; len: 12; abundance: NA; d_gene: NA; j_gene: TRBJ2-5; CDR3aa: CASKRGSETQYF; CDR3nt: TGTGCCTCTAAAAGGGGATCAGAGACCCAGTACTTC
v_gene: TRBV18; len: 17; abundance: NA; d_gene: NA; j_gene: TRBJ2-7; CDR3aa: CASSQFQVLAMEYEQYF; CDR3nt: TGTGCCAGCTCACAGTTCCAGGTACTAGCTATGGAATACGAGCAGTACTTC
v_gene: TRBV19; len: 16; abundance: once; d_gene: NA; j_gene: TRBJ2-1; CDR3aa: CASSIEGRNSYNEQFF; CDR3nt: TGTGCCAGTAGTATAGAAGGACGGAACTCCTACAATGAGCAGTTCTTC
v_gene: TRBV10-1; len: 15; abundance: NA; d_gene: NA; j_gene: TRBJ2-2; CDR3aa: CASSPSPGPTGELFF; CDR3nt: TGCGCCAGCAGCCCCTCCCCGGGGCCCACCGGGGAGCTGTTTTTT
v_gene: TRBV27; len: 17; abundance: NA; d_gene: TRBD1; j_gene: TRBJ2-7; CDR3aa: CASSLSRTGANYYEQYF; CDR3nt: TGTGCCAGCAGTTTATCAAGGACAGGAGCAAACTACTACGAGCAGTACTTC
v_gene: TRBV28; len: 14; abundance: NA; d_gene: NA; j_gene: TRBJ2-1; CDR3aa: CASSFQGASVEQFF; CDR3nt: TGTGCCAGCAGTTTCCAAGGCGCCAGCGTTGAGCAGTTCTTC
v_gene: TRBV7-8; len: 15; abundance: NA; d_gene: NA; j_gene: TRBJ1-1; CDR3aa: CASSLVGGLDTEAFF; CDR3nt: TGTGCCAGCAGCTTAGTAGGGGGGTTAGACACTGAAGCTTTCTTT
v_gene: TRBV28; len: 15; abundance: NA; d_gene: NA; j_gene: TRBJ1-4; CDR3aa: CASSFWGGLNEKLFF; CDR3nt: TGTGCCAGCAGTTTTTGGGGCGGGCTTAATGAAAAACTGTTTTTT
v_gene: TRBV7-3; len: 15; abundance: NA; d_gene: NA; j_gene: TRBJ2-3; CDR3aa: CASSFGGSGTDTQYF; CDR3nt: TGTGCCAGCAGCTTTGGGGGTAGCGGCACAGATACGCAGTATTTT
v_gene: TRBV5-6; len: 14; abundance: NA; d_gene: NA; j_gene: TRBJ1-1; CDR3aa: CASSLGLRNTEAFF; CDR3nt: TGTGCCAGCAGCTTGGGGCTCCGGAACACTGAAGCTTTCTTT
v_gene: TRBV4-1; len: 17; abundance: NA; d_gene: NA; j_gene: TRBJ2-1; CDR3aa: CASSHSRPFSSYNEQFF; CDR3nt: TGCGCCAGCAGCCACTCGCGGCCCTTTAGCTCCTACAATGAGCAGTTCTTC
v_gene: TRBV5-1; len: 14; abundance: NA; d_gene: NA; j_gene: TRBJ2-5; CDR3aa: CASSLKQAQETQYF; CDR3nt: TGCGCCAGCAGCTTGAAACAGGCCCAAGAGACCCAGTACTTC
v_gene: TRBV7-9; len: 16; abundance: NA; d_gene: NA; j_gene: TRBJ1-5; CDR3aa: CASSLYGAGRRQPQHF; CDR3nt: TGTGCCAGCAGCTTATACGGGGCGGGTAGAAGGCAGCCCCAGCATTTT
v_gene: TRBV5-1; len: 17; abundance: NA; d_gene: NA; j_gene: TRBJ2-5; CDR3aa: CASSFADSRGYQETQYF; CDR3nt: TGCGCCAGCAGCTTTGCGGACAGCCGGGGGTACCAAGAGACCCAGTACTTC
v_gene: TRBV5-8; len: 15; abundance: NA; d_gene: TRBD1; j_gene: TRBJ2-3; CDR3aa: CASSLGQGAADTQYF; CDR3nt: TGTGCCAGCAGCTTGGGCCAGGGGGCGGCAGATACGCAGTATTTT
v_gene: TRBV28; len: 16; abundance: NA; d_gene: TRBD2; j_gene: TRBJ2-7; CDR3aa: CASSLEWRESSYEQYF; CDR3nt: TGTGCCAGCAGTTTGGAGTGGCGGGAGAGCTCCTACGAGCAGTACTTC
v_gene: TRBV5-1; len: 14; abundance: NA; d_gene: NA; j_gene: TRBJ2-5; CDR3aa: CASSVAQGQETQYF; CDR3nt: TGCGCCAGCAGCGTCGCACAGGGACAAGAGACCCAGTACTTC
v_gene: TRBV21-1; len: 16; abundance: NA; d_gene: NA; j_gene: TRBJ1-5; CDR3aa: CASTPPDTRSNQPQHF; CDR3nt: TGTGCCAGCACCCCCCCCGACACTCGTAGCAATCAGCCCCAGCATTTT
v_gene: TRBV5-1; len: 15; abundance: NA; d_gene: TRBD2; j_gene: TRBJ2-1; CDR3aa: CASSLLAGAYNEQFF; CDR3nt: TGCGCCAGCAGCCTGTTAGCGGGAGCGTACAATGAGCAGTTCTTC
v_gene: TRBV30; len: 15; abundance: NA; d_gene: TRBD1; j_gene: TRBJ1-5; CDR3aa: CAWSAAGTANQPQHF; CDR3nt: TGTGCCTGGAGTGCCGCCGGGACAGCAAATCAGCCCCAGCATTTT
v_gene: TRBV13; len: 16; abundance: once; d_gene: NA; j_gene: TRBJ2-7; CDR3aa: CASSLGPGGFSYEQYF; CDR3nt: TGTGCCAGCAGCTTAGGTCCCGGGGGTTTTTCCTACGAGCAGTACTTC
v_gene: TRBV15; len: 16; abundance: NA; d_gene: NA; j_gene: TRBJ2-7; CDR3aa: CATSREGGGSSYEQYF; CDR3nt: TGTGCCACCAGCAGAGAGGGCGGAGGGAGCTCCTACGAGCAGTACTTC
v_gene: TRBV20-1; len: 11; abundance: NA; d_gene: NA; j_gene: TRBJ2-1; CDR3aa: CSAAALYEQFF; CDR3nt: TGCAGTGCCGCCGCTCTCTATGAGCAGTTCTTC
v_gene: TRBV27; len: 15; abundance: once; d_gene: NA; j_gene: TRBJ1-1; CDR3aa: CASSLEGGMNTEAFF; CDR3nt: TGTGCCAGCAGTTTAGAAGGAGGCATGAACACTGAAGCTTTCTTT
v_gene: TRBV18; len: 17; abundance: NA; d_gene: TRBD2; j_gene: TRBJ2-3; CDR3aa: CASSPPSGRASGDTQYF; CDR3nt: TGTGCCAGCTCACCACCCAGCGGGAGGGCCTCGGGAGATACGCAGTATTTT
v_gene: TRBV7-9; len: 18; abundance: NA; d_gene: TRBD1; j_gene: TRBJ1-5; CDR3aa: CASSSSSYRGVSNQPQHF; CDR3nt: TGTGCCAGCAGCTCGTCCAGCTACAGGGGGGTTAGCAATCAGCCCCAGCATTTT
v_gene: TRBV6-5; len: 14; abundance: once; d_gene: NA; j_gene: TRBJ2-3; CDR3aa: CASRVGGYTDTQYF; CDR3nt: TGTGCCAGCAGGGTTGGGGGATACACAGATACGCAGTATTTT
v_gene: TRBV7-9; len: 14; abundance: NA; d_gene: NA; j_gene: TRBJ1-1; CDR3aa: CASSPLPGHTEAFF; CDR3nt: TGTGCCAGCAGCCCGCTACCGGGTCACACTGAAGCTTTCTTT
v_gene: TRBV15; len: 18; abundance: NA; d_gene: TRBD2; j_gene: TRBJ2-3; CDR3aa: CATSRDLGTSGSTDTQYF; CDR3nt: TGTGCCACCAGCAGAGATCTAGGGACTAGCGGCAGCACAGATACGCAGTATTTT
v_gene: TRBV7-9; len: 19; abundance: NA; d_gene: TRBD1; j_gene: TRBJ2-6; CDR3aa: CASSSTPGQGAPGANVLTF; CDR3nt: TGTGCCAGCAGTTCGACGCCGGGACAGGGGGCGCCCGGGGCCAACGTCCTGACTTTC